This TCR beta chain originates from a study of blood T cell repertoires in COVID-19. About the research overall: Collection of acute and convalescent COVID-19 samples took place in the United States, Italy and Spain. Sample material is recorded as cDNA or gDNA derived from T cells, B-cell-depleted T cells, or PBMCs.

In the authors' methods: The authors estimated nucleated cell counts from reference gene primer amplification. Using immunoSEQ multiplex PCR, the repertoire was profiled, and TCRdb retains in-frame clones only, with some absent. That table gives V, J and clone size, and the DNA gave D and trimming. The sample comprises 55,000 to 80,000 clones, around 82% of which are singletons, and roughly 6.8% rests with the top ten. The germline V gene has CDR1 SGHRS and CDR2 YFSETQ. CDR3 length: 14 amino acids. Trimming cost V 1 base and J 6 bases; bases outside gene matches: 3. This clonotype was sampled from a human donor in a cohort sampled during active COVID-19. The material sequenced was peripheral blood. This chain connects TRBV5-1 to TRBJ2-2, with 7 bases fitting TRBD2. The DNA of the CDR3 is TGCGCCAGCAGCTTGTCGGCGGGGGCCGGGGAGCTGTTTTTT. Translation gives CASSLSAGAGELFF.